This TCR beta chain appears in the sequencing data of a study of human versus mouse CDR3 diversity and MHC coevolution. Overall study: Between about 0.6 x 10^7 and 1.7 x 10^7 valid reads came from each sample. Findings and limits, study-wide: About 6 MHC II alleles selected the human T cells. By iCHAO1, human TCR beta clonotypes numbered some 1.6 million, the most.

Naive CD4 T cells, CD45RO-negative and CD62L-positive, were flow-sorted from PBMCs. About this clone: Its antigen is unknown.

The V gene's germline CDR1 is SGHNT and CDR2 YYREEE (reference sequence). This CDR3 contains 15 residues. Germline trimming cut 0 bases from V and 8 bases from J; bases unmatched to any gene: 8. Measured with immunoSEQ multiplex PCR; TCRdb has only the in-frame clones, and not every one. The sample yields tens of thousands of clones, over 90% seen once. Input material: naive CD4+ T cells from blood. The sample's subset: CD45RO-negative CD62L-positive naive CD4 T cells. This chain joins TRBV5-4 and TRBJ1-2; 9 bases match TRBD1. This sequence was found in a person between 55 and 70 years old in good health. The CDR3 DNA is TGTGCCAGCAGCTTGGGAACAGGGGGCTCTGGAGGCTACACCTTC. Amino acids: CASSLGTGGSGGYTF.